This TCR beta chain stems from a study of blood T cell repertoires in COVID-19. In the study overall: Both acute and convalescent COVID-19 samples were obtained from the United States, Italy and Spain. From T cells, B-cell-depleted T cells, or PBMCs came the material, which was cDNA or gDNA.

The V gene lost 0 bases and the J gene lost 2 bases, with 7 bases spanning the gap. This CDR3 region has 15 residues. The germline V gene has CDR1 LGHNA and CDR2 YNFKEQ. The authors' processing: Researchers report that nucleated cell counts were estimated from reference gene primer amplification. Sequenced by immunoSEQ multiplex PCR; TCRdb stores in-frame clones only, minus some. V and J calls and clone size come straight from that table; D and trimming were deduced from the DNA. There are approximately 150,000 clones in the sample; 80% to 90% occur only once, and around 4% lies in the top ten. This TCR derives from a woman aged 55-69 years who had recovered from COVID-19. The rearrangement uses TRBV4-2 and TRBJ2-2; no reliable D call. Material for sequencing was peripheral blood. CDR3 sequence reads: CASSQEERNTGELFF. The CDR3 nucleotides are TGTGCCAGCAGCCAAGAGGAGCGAAACACCGGGGAGCTGTTTTTT.